A selection of T cell receptor beta chains follows, all from one sample in a study of T-cell memory formation after mild COVID-19. TCRdb reprocessed the 5' RACE reads via MiXCR and lists one record per CDR3 protein. The sample records fewer than 650,000 distinct CDR3 sequences, roughly a sixth being singletons. The sequenced material came from PBMCs or a T cell subset sorted from them (not recorded which). Receptors were obtained from an adult woman who had mild COVID-19 (a few samples of this study predate the infection). Cell type and time point are not known. The CDR3 runs from the conserved cysteine through the conserved F or W.

V gene	J gene	CDR3 protein
TRBV12-3/TRBV12-4	TRBJ2-1	CASSTGLAGGLSSYNEQFF
TRBV12-3/TRBV12-4	TRBJ2-3	CASSLRRDRGRITDTQYF
TRBV11-2	TRBJ1-1	CASSALRDGTNTEAFF
TRBV7-9	TRBJ2-1	CASTLAATYNEQFF
TRBV11-2	TRBJ2-7	CASSLGAGGTYEQYF
TRBV15	TRBJ1-2	CATSGLRERDYGYTF
TRBV6-5	TRBJ1-1	CASSYRAGWTTEAFF
TRBV29-1	TRBJ1-1	CSVHNPGEAFF
TRBV9	TRBJ2-3	CASSVDPLADTQYF
TRBV7-3	TRBJ1-1	CASSLQQGGEAFF
TRBV11-2	TRBJ1-4	CASSSTAIGEKLFF
TRBV20-1	TRBJ1-2	CSARAGTGTGYTF
TRBV7-8	TRBJ1-5	CASSSLGTGRNQPQHF
TRBV4-1	TRBJ2-7	CASGPRSGGDEQYF
TRBV18	TRBJ2-3	CASSPLEGGADTQYF
TRBV12-3/TRBV12-4	TRBJ1-1	CASSRGRVMNTEAFF
TRBV18	TRBJ1-2	CASSPPGQGAAGYTF
TRBV6-2/TRBV6-3	TRBJ2-1	CASSYPWGTSGSPEQFF
TRBV4-1	TRBJ2-1	CASSQDEDYSYNEQFF
TRBV24-1	TRBJ2-5	CATAQDFRETQYF
TRBV21-1	TRBJ2-7	CASSKRFGLAGGYEQYF
TRBV6-1	TRBJ1-4	CASRSRGEKLFF
TRBV7-9	TRBJ2-7	CASSLAGGMTASYEQYF
TRBV7-9	TRBJ2-5	CASSSPGPQETQYF
TRBV12-3/TRBV12-4	TRBJ2-2	CASSFRDSRISGELFF
TRBV12-3/TRBV12-4	TRBJ2-3	CASSREGGPYTRQYF
TRBV12-3/TRBV12-4	TRBJ1-2	CASTHIQGGGYTF
TRBV27	TRBJ2-5	CASSPAPPQLIQETQYF
TRBV18	TRBJ2-7	CASSRAFYEQYF
TRBV5-1	TRBJ2-1	CASSLQVAGGVYNEQFF
TRBV7-3	TRBJ2-3	CASSTHGRGSSTDTQYF
TRBV7-8	TRBJ2-7	CASSLAEGHIYEQYF